These T cell receptor beta chains were read from a single sample in a study of T-cell memory formation after mild COVID-19. Using its own MiXCR run on the 5' RACE reads, TCRdb lists one record per CDR3 protein. The sample comprises tens of thousands of distinct CDR3 sequences, roughly 13% of which are singletons, and 35% to 50% rests with the top ten. The source material was PBMCs or a T cell subset sorted from them (not recorded which). Every receptor here comes from a man between 18 and 29 years old who had mild COVID-19 (a few samples of this study predate the infection). Cell type and time point are not known. Both conserved end residues are part of each CDR3. D genes are given only for firm matches. The size of a clone is reported for some rows only, either as once, few or many, or as a class for expanded clones.

-	few	TRBV12-3/TRBV12-4	TRBJ1-2	TGTGCCAGCAGTCTCGGCGGAGGGATGTATGGCTACACCTTC	CASSLGGGMYGYTF
-	-	TRBV27	TRBJ1-4	TGTGCCAGCAGTTTATCGTGGGAGAGAACTAATGAAAAACTGTTTTTT	CASSLSWERTNEKLFF
TRBD2	-	TRBV24-1	TRBJ2-5	TGTGCCACCAGTGATTGGGAGGGACGTCAAGAGACCCAGTACTTC	CATSDWEGRQETQYF
-	-	TRBV7-6	TRBJ1-6	TGTGCCAGCAGCGTAGTGGCGGCTCAGGGTTCACCCCTCCACTTT	CASSVVAAQGSPLHF
-	many	TRBV7-9	TRBJ2-1	TGTGCCAGCAGCCTCCCCGGCGGCGAGCATGAGCAGTTCTTC	CASSLPGGEHEQFF
-	few	TRBV7-9	TRBJ2-1	TGTGCCAGCAGCTTAGGACCTCAGCAGTTCTTC	CASSLGPQQFF
-	few	TRBV5-1	TRBJ1-6	TGCGCCAGCAGCCGACGGGACACCCTAAATTCACCCCTCCACTTT	CASSRRDTLNSPLHF
-	few	TRBV7-9	TRBJ1-5	TGTGCCAGCAGCTTGGGTTCGACCGGAGGTAATCAGCCCCAGCATTTT	CASSLGSTGGNQPQHF
-	-	TRBV27	TRBJ2-1	TGTGCCAGCAGTTTTCCTGAGCAGTTCTTC	CASSFPEQFF
TRBD1	-	TRBV3-1	TRBJ2-3	TGTGCCAGCAGCCAACGGGACAGGGGCTTCGCAGATACGCAGTATTTT	CASSQRDRGFADTQYF
-	few	TRBV4-1	TRBJ1-1	TGCGCCAGCAGCCAAGTGTGGAGACAGGAGAACACTGAAGCTTTCTTT	CASSQVWRQENTEAFF
-	-	TRBV7-2	TRBJ2-5	TGTGCCAGCAGCTTAGTTCCTGGTGGAGAGACCCAGTACTTC	CASSLVPGGETQYF
-	few	TRBV9	TRBJ2-7	TGTGCCAGCAGCGCCAGGGGATCCTACGAGCAGTACTTC	CASSARGSYEQYF
-	few	TRBV2	TRBJ1-2	TGTGCCAGCACCCGTAGCGAAAACTATGGCTACACCTTC	CASTRSENYGYTF
-	few	TRBV21-1	TRBJ2-6	TGTGCCATCTTCGCGGACACGCTATCTGGGGCCAACGTCCTGACTTTC	CAIFADTLSGANVLTF
TRBD1	-	TRBV3-1	TRBJ2-1	TGTGCCAGCAGCCAAGGGACAGGGGGCGATGAGCAGTTCTTC	CASSQGTGGDEQFF
-	-	TRBV27	TRBJ2-5	TGTGCCAGCAGGGACCCCGGTTGGGGGGAGACCCAGTACTTC	CASRDPGWGETQYF
-	many	TRBV7-8	TRBJ2-3	TGTGCCAGCACCGTAGGGACGGCCTACACAGATACGCAGTATTTT	CASTVGTAYTDTQYF
-	many	TRBV19	TRBJ1-1	TGTGCCAGCACAAGGGGTTACACTGAAGCTTTCTTT	CASTRGYTEAFF
TRBD1	-	TRBV6-5	TRBJ1-2	TGTGCCAGCAGTTACTCGTCAGGGGGCCCCTATGGCTACACCTTC	CASSYSSGGPYGYTF
TRBD2	-	TRBV7-8	TRBJ2-3	TGTGCCAGCAGCTACGGACTAGCGGGGCCAAGCACAGATACGCAGTATTTT	CASSYGLAGPSTDTQYF
TRBD2	few	TRBV4-2	TRBJ2-5	TGTGCCAGCAGCCCTAGGACTAGCGGGGAAGAGACCCAGTACTTC	CASSPRTSGEETQYF
-	-	TRBV7-6	TRBJ2-7	TGTGCCAGCAGCCCCGCGTGGTCGCGCGAGCAGTACTTC	CASSPAWSREQYF
-	-	TRBV27	TRBJ2-5	TGTGCCAGCAGCATAGTTGGGGAGACCCAGTACTTC	CASSIVGETQYF
-	-	TRBV7-9	TRBJ1-5	TGTGCCAGCAGCCAAGGGGGGGATCAGCCCCAGCATTTT	CASSQGGDQPQHF
-	few	TRBV7-9	TRBJ1-5	TGTGCCAGCAGCCTGCCAAGGCAGCCCCAGCATTTT	CASSLPRQPQHF
TRBD2	many	TRBV5-1	TRBJ2-5	TGCGCCAGCGCCACGACCGGGGGGGCTTTTCAGACCCAGTACTTC	CASATTGGAFQTQYF
-	few	TRBV4-1	TRBJ1-5	TGCGCCAGCAGCCTTGAGGGGGTTCAGCCCCAGCATTTT	CASSLEGVQPQHF
-	few	TRBV4-2	TRBJ2-2	TGTGCCAGCAGCCAAGAAAGCACCGGGGAGCTGTTTTTT	CASSQESTGELFF
-	-	TRBV5-5	TRBJ1-1	TGTGCCAGCAGCTTGACAGAGAACACTGAAGCTTTCTTT	CASSLTENTEAFF
-	-	TRBV4-3	TRBJ2-7	TGCGCCAGCAGCCAAGCGACAGGAAGATACGAGCAGTACTTC	CASSQATGRYEQYF
-	few	TRBV6-2/TRBV6-3	TRBJ2-1	TGTGCCAGCAGTTACGCAGGGAACCCCAATGAGCAGTTCTTC	CASSYAGNPNEQFF
-	few	TRBV6-5	TRBJ1-2	TGTGCCAGCAGGCGACAGGAGAGGAGTCCTAACTATGGCTACACCTTC	CASRRQERSPNYGYTF
TRBD2	many	TRBV4-1	TRBJ2-2	TGCGCCAGCAGCCAAGTGGCGGGGGGGACCGGGGAGCTGTTTTTT	CASSQVAGGTGELFF
-	-	TRBV7-9	TRBJ2-5	TGTGCCACCCAGGACGAACAAGAGACCCAGTACTTC	CATQDEQETQYF
-	few	TRBV19	TRBJ2-3	TGTGCCAGTACCGACTACACAGATACGCAGTATTTT	CASTDYTDTQYF
-	-	TRBV5-1	TRBJ2-2	TGCGCCAGCAGCTGGACCAGCACCGGGGAGCTGTTTTTT	CASSWTSTGELFF
-	-	TRBV28	TRBJ2-5	TGTGCCAGCAGTTTGTTTGGGGCGGGAGAGACCCAGTACTTC	CASSLFGAGETQYF
-	-	TRBV18	TRBJ2-3	TGTGCCAGCTCACCAGAGGACTACACAGATACGCAGTATTTT	CASSPEDYTDTQYF
TRBD1	few	TRBV5-1	TRBJ2-3	TGCGCCAGCAGCTGGGGTAGGGGACAGGGTTCAGATACGCAGTATTTT	CASSWGRGQGSDTQYF
TRBD2	-	TRBV6-2/TRBV6-3	TRBJ2-1	TGTGCCAGCACCCTAAGCGGGGGGGCCTACAATGAGCAGTTCTTC	CASTLSGGAYNEQFF
TRBD2	few	TRBV7-2	TRBJ2-5	TGTGCCAGCACCAGTCTGGGGGGGGGCCAAGAGACCCAGTACTTC	CASTSLGGGQETQYF
-	few	TRBV4-3	TRBJ2-1	TGCGCCAGCAGCCAAGATACAGGCCGCTCCTACAATGAGCAGTTCTTC	CASSQDTGRSYNEQFF